This TCR beta chain stems from a study of blood T cell repertoires in COVID-19. About the research overall: The study drew acute and convalescent COVID-19 samples from the United States, Italy and Spain. T cells, B-cell-depleted T cells, or PBMCs supplied cDNA or gDNA.

Per the original methods: How many nucleated cells were present was estimated from reference gene primer amplification. Only in-frame clones appear in the TCRdb table, and some are missing; sequencing was by immunoSEQ multiplex PCR. V and J calls plus clone size are reproduced from that table; the DNA served to infer D and trimming. Of 150,000 to 200,000 clones listed, over 75% are singletons. The receptor was derived from a man aged 65-85 years who had recovered from COVID-19. Input material: peripheral blood.

The CDR3 DNA sequence: TGTGCCAGCAGTAACAGGGACGTCGACGGCTACACCTTC. Amino acid sequence: CASSNRDVDGYTF. This sequence joins TRBV6-5 and TRBJ1-2, with D possibly TRBD1 on 6 matching bases. CDR3 length: 13 residues. V was trimmed by 5 bases and J by 8 bases, leaving 15 bases between them. Germline CDR1 reads MNHEY; CDR2 reads SVGAGI.